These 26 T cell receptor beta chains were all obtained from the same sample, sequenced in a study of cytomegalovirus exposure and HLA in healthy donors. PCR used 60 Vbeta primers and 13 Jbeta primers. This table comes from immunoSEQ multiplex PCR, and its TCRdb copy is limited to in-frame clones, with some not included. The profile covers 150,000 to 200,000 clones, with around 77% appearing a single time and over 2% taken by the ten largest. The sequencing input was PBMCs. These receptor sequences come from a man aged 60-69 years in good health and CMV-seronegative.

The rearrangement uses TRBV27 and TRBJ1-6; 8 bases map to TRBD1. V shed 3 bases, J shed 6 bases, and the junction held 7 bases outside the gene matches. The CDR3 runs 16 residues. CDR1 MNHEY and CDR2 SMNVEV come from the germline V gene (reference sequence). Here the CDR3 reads CASSFTRTGFNSPLHF. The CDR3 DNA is TGTGCCAGCAGTTTCACTAGGACAGGGTTTAATTCACCCCTCCACTTT.

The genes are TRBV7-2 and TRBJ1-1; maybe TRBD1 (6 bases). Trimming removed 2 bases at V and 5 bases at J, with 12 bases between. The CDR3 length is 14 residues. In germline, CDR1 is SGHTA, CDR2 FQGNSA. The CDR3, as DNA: TGTGCCAGCAGCTTAAACGGGGGGCGAACTGAAGCTTTCTTT. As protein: CASSLNGGRTEAFF.

The CDR3 protein is CASTLYGQGAGGAYYEQYF. CDR3 nucleotide sequence: TGTGCCAGCACCCTTTACGGACAGGGCGCCGGGGGAGCTTACTACGAGCAGTACTTC. This chain links TRBV27 with TRBJ2-7; 8 bases line up with TRBD1. This CDR3 region has 19 residues. Germline V gene data show CDR1 as MNHEY and CDR2 as SMNVEV (reference sequence). Germline trimming cut 7 bases from V and 3 bases from J; bases unmatched to any gene: 23.

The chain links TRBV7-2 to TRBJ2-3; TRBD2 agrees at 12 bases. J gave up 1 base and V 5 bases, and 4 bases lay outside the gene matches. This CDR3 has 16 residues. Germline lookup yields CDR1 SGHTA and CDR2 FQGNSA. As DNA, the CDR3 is TGTGCCAGCAGCACCCGACTAGCGGGAGGCACAGATACGCAGTATTTT. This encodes CASSTRLAGGTDTQYF.

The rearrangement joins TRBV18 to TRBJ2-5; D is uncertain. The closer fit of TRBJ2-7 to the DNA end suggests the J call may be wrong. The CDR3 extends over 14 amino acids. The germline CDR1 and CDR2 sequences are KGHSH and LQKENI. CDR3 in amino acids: CASSPDQTTYEQYF. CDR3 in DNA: TGTGCCAGCTCACCAGATCAAACCACCTACGAGCAGTACTTC.

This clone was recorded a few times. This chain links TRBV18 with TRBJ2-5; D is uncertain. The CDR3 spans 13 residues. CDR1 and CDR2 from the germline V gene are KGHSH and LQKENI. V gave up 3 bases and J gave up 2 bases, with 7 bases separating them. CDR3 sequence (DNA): TGTGCCAGCTCACCTGGCTTTCAAGAGACCCAGTACTTC. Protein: CASSPGFQETQYF.

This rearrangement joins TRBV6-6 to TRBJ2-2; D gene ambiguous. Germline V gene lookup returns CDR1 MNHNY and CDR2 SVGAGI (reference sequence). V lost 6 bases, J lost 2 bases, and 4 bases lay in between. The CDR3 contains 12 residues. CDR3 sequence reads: CASSTNTGELFF. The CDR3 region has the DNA TGTGCCAGCAGCACAAACACCGGGGAGCTGTTTTTT.

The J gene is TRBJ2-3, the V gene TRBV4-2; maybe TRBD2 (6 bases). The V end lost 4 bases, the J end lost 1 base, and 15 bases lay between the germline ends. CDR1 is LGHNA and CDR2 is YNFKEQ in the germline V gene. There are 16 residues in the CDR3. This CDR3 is CASSLEVASGTDTQYF. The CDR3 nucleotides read TGTGCCAGCAGCCTCGAGGTCGCTAGCGGCACAGATACGCAGTATTTT.

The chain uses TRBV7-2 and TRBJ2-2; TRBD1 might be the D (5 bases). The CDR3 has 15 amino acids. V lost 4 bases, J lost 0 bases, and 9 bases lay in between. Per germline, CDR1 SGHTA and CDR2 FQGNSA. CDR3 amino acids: CASSSRQPNTGELFF. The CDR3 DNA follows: TGTGCCAGCAGCTCTAGACAGCCGAACACCGGGGAGCTGTTTTTT.

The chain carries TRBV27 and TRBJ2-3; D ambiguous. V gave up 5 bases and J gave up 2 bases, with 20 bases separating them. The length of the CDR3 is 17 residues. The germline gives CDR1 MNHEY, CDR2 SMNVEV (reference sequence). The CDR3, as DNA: TGTGCCAGCAGTCCCGGCTTGCGGCAACCACCCACAGATACGCAGTATTTT. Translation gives CASSPGLRQPPTDTQYF.

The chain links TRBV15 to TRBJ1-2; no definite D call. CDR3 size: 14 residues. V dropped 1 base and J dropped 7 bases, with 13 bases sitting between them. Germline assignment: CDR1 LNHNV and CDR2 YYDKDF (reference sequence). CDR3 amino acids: CATSRGSEVFGYTF. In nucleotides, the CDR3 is TGTGCCACCAGCAGAGGGTCGGAGGTCTTTGGCTACACCTTC.

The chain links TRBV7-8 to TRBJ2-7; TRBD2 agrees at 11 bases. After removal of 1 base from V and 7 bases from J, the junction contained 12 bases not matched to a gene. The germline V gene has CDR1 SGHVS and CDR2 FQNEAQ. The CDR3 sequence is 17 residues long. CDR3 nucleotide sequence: TGTGCCAGCAGCTTAGGGCCCCGAGGACTAGCGGGTGGGGAGCAGTACTTC. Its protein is CASSLGPRGLAGGEQYF.

CDR3 sequence (DNA): TGTGCCACCAGCAGACCGCGGGGGGGCCACACAGATACGCAGTATTTT. Translation gives CATSRPRGGHTDTQYF. This rearrangement joins TRBV15 to TRBJ2-3; TRBD2 agrees at 9 bases. This CDR3 spans 16 amino acids. From germline, CDR1 is LNHNV and CDR2 YYDKDF (reference sequence). V trimming: 2 bases; J trimming: 2 bases; junction bases outside the gene matches: 5.

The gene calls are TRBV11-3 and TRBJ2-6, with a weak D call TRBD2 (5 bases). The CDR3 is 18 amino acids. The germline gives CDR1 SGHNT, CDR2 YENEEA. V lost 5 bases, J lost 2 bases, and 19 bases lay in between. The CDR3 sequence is CASSPWELQTTGANVLTF. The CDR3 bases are TGTGCCAGCAGCCCTTGGGAGCTTCAAACGACTGGGGCCAACGTCCTGACTTTC.

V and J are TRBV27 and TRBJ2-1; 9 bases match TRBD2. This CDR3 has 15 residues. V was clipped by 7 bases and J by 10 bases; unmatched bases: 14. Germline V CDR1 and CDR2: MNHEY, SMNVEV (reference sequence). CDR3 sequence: CASIVGTAGGGEQFF. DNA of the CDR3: TGTGCCAGCATCGTCGGGACAGCGGGAGGTGGAGAGCAGTTCTTC.

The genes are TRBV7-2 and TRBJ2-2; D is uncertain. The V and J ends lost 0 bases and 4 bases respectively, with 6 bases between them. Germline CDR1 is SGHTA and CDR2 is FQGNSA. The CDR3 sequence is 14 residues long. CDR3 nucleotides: TGTGCCAGCAGCTTAGCGATTAGCACCGGGGAGCTGTTTTTT. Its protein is CASSLAISTGELFF.

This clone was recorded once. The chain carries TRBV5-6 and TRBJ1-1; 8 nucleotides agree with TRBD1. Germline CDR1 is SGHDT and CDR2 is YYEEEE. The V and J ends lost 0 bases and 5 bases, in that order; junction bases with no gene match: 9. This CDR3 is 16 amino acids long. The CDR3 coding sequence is TGTGCCAGCAGCTTGGGGACAGGGATCCATTCGACTGAAGCTTTCTTT. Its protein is CASSLGTGIHSTEAFF.

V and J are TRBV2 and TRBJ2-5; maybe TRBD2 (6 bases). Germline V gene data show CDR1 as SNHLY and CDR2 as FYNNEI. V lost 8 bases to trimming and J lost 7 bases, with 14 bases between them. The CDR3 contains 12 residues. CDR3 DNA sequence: TGTGCCAGCGGCGACGGGCGGGGGACCCAGTACTTC. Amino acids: CASGDGRGTQYF.

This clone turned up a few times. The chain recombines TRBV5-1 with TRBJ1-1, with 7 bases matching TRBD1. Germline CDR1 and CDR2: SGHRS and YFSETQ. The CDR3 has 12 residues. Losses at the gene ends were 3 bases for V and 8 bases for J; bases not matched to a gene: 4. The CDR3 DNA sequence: TGCGCCAGCAGCTACACAGGGGCGGAAGCTTTCTTT. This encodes CASSYTGAEAFF.

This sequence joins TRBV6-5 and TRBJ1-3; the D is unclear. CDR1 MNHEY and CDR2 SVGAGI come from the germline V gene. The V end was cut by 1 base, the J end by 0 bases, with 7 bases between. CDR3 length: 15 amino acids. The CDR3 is CASSYLSSSGNTIYF. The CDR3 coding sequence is TGTGCCAGCAGTTACTTGAGTAGCTCTGGAAACACCATATATTTT.

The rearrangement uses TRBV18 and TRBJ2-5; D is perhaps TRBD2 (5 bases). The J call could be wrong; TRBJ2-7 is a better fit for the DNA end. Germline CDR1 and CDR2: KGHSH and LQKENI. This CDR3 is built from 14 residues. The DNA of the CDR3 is TGTGCCAGCTCACCAATGGACTCAGGCTACGAGCAGTACTTC. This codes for CASSPMDSGYEQYF.

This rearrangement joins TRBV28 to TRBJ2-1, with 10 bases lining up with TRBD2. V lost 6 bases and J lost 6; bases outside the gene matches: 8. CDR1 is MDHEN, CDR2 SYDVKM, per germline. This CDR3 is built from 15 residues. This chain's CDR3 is CASRIAGGNVNEQFF. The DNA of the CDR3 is TGTGCCAGCAGAATAGCGGGAGGTAACGTCAATGAGCAGTTCTTC. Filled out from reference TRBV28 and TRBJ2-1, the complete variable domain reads DVKVTQSSRYLVKRTGEKVFLECVQDMDHENMFWYRQDPGLGLRLIYFSYDVKMKEKGDIPEGYSVSREKKERFSLILESASTNQTSMYLCASRIAGGNVNEQFFGPGTRLTVL.

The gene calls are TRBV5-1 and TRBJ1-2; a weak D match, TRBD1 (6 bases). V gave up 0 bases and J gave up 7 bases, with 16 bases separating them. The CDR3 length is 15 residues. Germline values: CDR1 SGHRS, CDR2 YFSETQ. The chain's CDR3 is CASSLGQGLSGGYTF. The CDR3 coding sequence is TGCGCCAGCAGCTTGGGGCAGGGGCTAAGCGGTGGCTACACCTTC.

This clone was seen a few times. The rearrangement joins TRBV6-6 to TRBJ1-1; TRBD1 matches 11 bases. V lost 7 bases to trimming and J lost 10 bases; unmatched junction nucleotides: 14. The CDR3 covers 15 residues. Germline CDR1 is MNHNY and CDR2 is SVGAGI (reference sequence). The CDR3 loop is CASTFERTGGPGAFF. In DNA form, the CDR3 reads TGTGCCAGCACCTTCGAGCGGACAGGGGGCCCCGGAGCTTTCTTT.

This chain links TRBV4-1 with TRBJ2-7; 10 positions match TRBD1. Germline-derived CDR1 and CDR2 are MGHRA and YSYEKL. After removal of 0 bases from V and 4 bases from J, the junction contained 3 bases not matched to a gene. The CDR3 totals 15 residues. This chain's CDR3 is CASSQDGTGDYEQYF. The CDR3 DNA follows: TGCGCCAGCAGCCAAGATGGGACAGGGGATTACGAGCAGTACTTC.

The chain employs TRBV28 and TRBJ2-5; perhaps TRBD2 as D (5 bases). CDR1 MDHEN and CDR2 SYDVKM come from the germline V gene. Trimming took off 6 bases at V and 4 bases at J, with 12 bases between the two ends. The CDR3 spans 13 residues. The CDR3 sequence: CASRTTGSETQYF. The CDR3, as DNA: TGTGCCAGCAGGACTACGGGATCAGAGACCCAGTACTTC.